This T cell receptor (beta chain) was identified during a study of cytomegalovirus exposure and HLA in healthy donors. Whole-study results and caveats: The authors listed some 150 TCR beta chains as cytomegalovirus-associated. A later analysis linked a missense DCLRE1C variant to TCR beta V- and J-gene trimming.

As for this clone: What it binds is unknown.

This PCR relied on a set of 60 Vbeta primers and 13 Jbeta primers. The table came from immunoSEQ multiplex PCR; TCRdb's copy has only in-frame clones and leaves some out. The sample holds 90,000 to 150,000 clones; 81% are singletons and the top ten take 2% to 2.5%. V gave up 5 bases and J gave up 3 bases, with 13 bases separating them. The CDR3 is made up of 14 amino acids. Germline CDR1 is MNHNS and CDR2 is SASEGT. The V call is TRBV6-1, the J call TRBJ1-1; the D gene is possibly TRBD1 (5 bases). Sample: PBMCs. This clonotype was obtained from a woman aged 35 to 49 in good health and CMV-seronegative. This CDR3 is CASSLDRPYTEAFF. The CDR3 nucleotides are TGTGCCAGCAGTCTCGACAGACCTTACACTGAAGCTTTCTTT.